What follows describes a single T cell receptor (beta chain). Its antigen is unknown. These data belong to a study of response to subunit inactivated influenza vaccine. Study findings and constraints: That few new T cells are recruited by each seasonal influenza vaccination was the authors' suggestion.

MiXCR, run by TCRdb on the RT-PCR reads, gives a single entry per CDR3 protein. The table includes hundreds of thousands of distinct CDR3 sequences, 14% detected once. The sample was PBMCs from blood, taken 14 to 15 days before vaccination. This receptor was taken from a man aged 45 to 65 who received an inactivated influenza vaccine.

The CDR3 DNA sequence: TGCGCCAGCAGCCCCCGGACTAGCGGGGTCGCCGAGCAGTACTTC. Protein product: CASSPRTSGVAEQYF. V is TRBV5-1 and J is TRBJ2-7, with TRBD2 matching 12 bases. CDR1 is SGHRS and CDR2 is YFSETQ in the germline V gene. V trimming: 4 bases; J trimming: 6 bases; junction bases outside the gene matches: 8. The CDR3 length is 15 residues.